Included here is one T cell receptor (beta chain) sequence, with context. The data were taken from a study of blood T cell repertoires in COVID-19. Study as a whole: From T cells, B-cell-depleted T cells, or PBMCs came the material, which was cDNA or gDNA.

Germline assignment: CDR1 SGHAT and CDR2 FQNNGV. The germline V and J ends were trimmed by 6 bases and 4 bases, with 7 bases remaining between them. The CDR3 extends over 12 amino acids. Per the original methods: Reference gene primer amplification gave estimated nucleated cell counts. The table came from immunoSEQ multiplex PCR; TCRdb's copy has only in-frame clones and leaves some out. Clonal size and the V and J genes are those of that table, whereas D and trimming came from the DNA. This sample has fewer than 65,000 clones, with more than 70% found just once. The chain joins TRBV11-2 to TRBJ1-3, with D perhaps matching TRBD1 (5 bases). Sequencing was performed on peripheral blood. This clonotype was obtained from a man between 60 and 75 years old with acute or convalescent COVID-19. CDR3 coding DNA: TGTGCCAGCAGGGGGCGAGGAAACACCATATATTTT. Translated: CASRGRGNTIYF.